This TCR beta chain was sequenced in a study (dated by TCRdb to between 2015 and 2016). For the wider study: The study examined whether tumor-infiltrating Tregs in breast cancer are drawn from blood Tregs or arise in situ by conversion from other CD4+ T cell subsets.

Study-wide conclusions, independent of this receptor: The larger-cohort validation was restricted to a single TCR beta V-J rearrangement rather than whole repertoires. The TCR alpha and beta sequences of tumor-infiltrating Tregs showed the greatest overlap with tumor naive CD4+ T cells, followed by blood naive CD4+ T cells. The TCR gene usage of tumor memory CD4+ T cells clustered together with blood and lymph node memory CD4+ cells and with lymph node naive CD4+ cells.

Cells that were CD4+CD25+CD127-/low were the ones isolated as Tregs. Tregs, naive and memory CD4+ T cells from tumor, blood and ipsilateral draining lymph nodes of about five breast cancer patients underwent full-length TCR alpha and beta sequencing. Tumor tissue and lymph nodes obtained by ipsilateral axillary dissection were perfused with PBS, cut into small pieces and digested using collagenase I and hyaluronidase. FACS confirmed that the sorted cell populations were more than 90% pure. This clonotype was counted only a few times. This receptor's antigen is unknown. No base quality values were provided; no much bigger clone lies one nucleotide off. Amplification of full-length TCR variable regions was done by 5' RACE PCR using constant-region reverse primers, and this step was followed by semi-nested PCR with Nested Universal Primer A. Using the ReliaPrep RNA Cell Miniprep System, total RNA was extracted, and the SMARTer RACE 5'/3' Kit was then used to reverse transcribe the RNA into 5'RACE-ready cDNA. Full-length TCR alpha and beta libraries were barcoded with multiplex adaptors and sequenced on an Illumina MiSeq. As for the original processing: Sequencing data were pooled across the five patients for each of nine subset-tissue groups and compared by unsupervised clustering of TCR gene usage. The Morisita-Horn index, with shared sequences weighted by their contribution to each repertoire, was used to calculate repertoire similarity. The public sequencing data were trimmed at Q25 with fastp and processed into clonotypes with MiXCR by TCRdb, which kept only in-frame beta chains. Each entry merges the rows of one CDR3 protein and shows their most common DNA and genes. What appears here as the V and J calls and clone size reflects TCRdb's work, not the paper's. The sample has roughly 57,000 distinct CDR3 sequences on record, less than 25% of them singletons. In total, the top ten clones hold roughly 3.5% of the sample.

The germline V gene sets CDR1 to SQVTM and CDR2 to ANQGSEA. Unmatched junction bases come to 3, with V trimmed by 7 bases and J by 6 bases. The CDR3, from cysteine to phenylalanine, totals 11 residues. The kept DNA is CDR3 alone, 33 bases in frame from the first base. The receptor comes from a female donor with breast cancer. The sequence links TRBV29-1 to TRBJ1-2; 9 middle bases align to TRBD1. The specimen was tumor-infiltrating Tregs sorted from the breast tumor. The CDR3: CSGTGADGYTF. The sequenced DNA: TGCAGCGGGACAGGGGCGGATGGCTACACCTTC.